This entry lists 14 T cell receptor beta chains sequenced from one sample in a study of blood T cell repertoires in COVID-19. Clones were read by immunoSEQ multiplex PCR, and TCRdb kept only the in-frame ones, dropping some. The top ten hold approximately 1.4% of the sample, which has some 260,000 clones, about 86% seen once. Input material: peripheral blood. The receptor source for this set is a man aged 80 or over with acute or convalescent COVID-19.

The rearrangement links TRBV11-3 to TRBJ2-1, with D perhaps matching TRBD1 (5 bases). V gave up 0 bases and J gave up 6 bases, with 9 bases separating them. This CDR3 has 14 residues. In germline, CDR1 is SGHNT, CDR2 YENEEA. CDR3 sequence (DNA): TGTGCCAGCAGCTTAGATGGAAGGGGCAATGAGCAGTTCTTC. Translating gives CASSLDGRGNEQFF.

The chain is built from TRBV9 and TRBJ2-1, with 12 bases matching TRBD2. Germline loops: CDR1 SGDLS, CDR2 YYNGEE. This CDR3 is 18 amino acids long. Trimming removed 3 bases from V and 3 bases from J; junction bases left unmatched: 10. The CDR3 spells CASSEPGASGGDYNEQFF. DNA for the CDR3: TGTGCCAGCAGCGAACCCGGAGCTAGCGGGGGGGACTACAATGAGCAGTTCTTC.

V gene TRBV7-2 combines with J gene TRBJ1-1; 10 bases are a match to TRBD1. There are 13 residues in the CDR3. In germline, CDR1 is SGHTA, CDR2 FQGNSA. Trimming removed 5 bases from V and 6 bases from J; junction bases left unmatched: 3. CDR3 coding DNA: TGTGCCAGCAGCCAGGACAGGGGGTCTGAAGCTTTCTTT. Protein sequence: CASSQDRGSEAFF.

The chain joins TRBV28 to TRBJ2-1; the match to TRBD2 covers 10 bases. CDR1 is MDHEN and CDR2 is SYDVKM in the germline V gene. V lost 4 bases to trimming and J lost 5 bases; unmatched junction nucleotides: 5. CDR3 size: 15 residues. CDR3 nucleotides: TGTGCCAGCAGTTGGGTAGCGGGAGGTCACAATGAGCAGTTCTTC. It is translated as CASSWVAGGHNEQFF.

V is TRBV6-7 and J is TRBJ1-5; D is perhaps TRBD1 (5 bases). TRBV6-7 is labeled an ORF, and its function is uncertain. With 9 bases removed from V and 0 bases from J, the gap between germline ends came to 18 bases. This CDR3 contains 16 residues. The DNA for the CDR3 is TGTGCCAGATATTCCCAGACAGTTATTAGCAATCAGCCCCAGCATTTT. It codes for CARYSQTVISNQPQHF.

The gene calls are TRBV18 and TRBJ2-3; the D gene is possibly TRBD2 (7 bases). Germline V gene lookup returns CDR1 KGHSH and CDR2 LQKENI. V lost 4 bases to trimming and J lost 6 bases, with 20 bases between them. The CDR3 contains 16 residues. The CDR3 region is CASSLPGAGARDTQYF. As DNA, the CDR3 is TGTGCCAGCTCACTACCGGGGGCGGGAGCTCGGGATACGCAGTATTTT.

This chain uses TRBV28 with TRBJ1-2; 7 nucleotides match TRBD1. The CDR3 has 14 amino acids. Germline trimming cut 7 bases from V and 8 bases from J; bases unmatched to any gene: 13. Germline-derived CDR1 and CDR2 are MDHEN and SYDVKM. The CDR3 coding sequence is TGTGCCAGCACCCGGACAGGCGGCGTGAGGGGCTACACCTTC. Its translation is CASTRTGGVRGYTF.

The gene calls are TRBV27 and TRBJ2-5, with 7 nucleotides matching TRBD1. The CDR3 spans 15 residues. V lost 5 bases, J lost 7 bases, and 13 bases stayed unmatched. Germline loops: CDR1 MNHEY, CDR2 SMNVEV (reference sequence). The CDR3 protein is CASSLEGASYRTQYF. In DNA, the CDR3 is TGTGCCAGCAGTCTTGAGGGGGCGTCATATCGGACCCAGTACTTC.

This clone was counted once. The genes are TRBV7-9 and TRBJ2-5, with 8 bases that match TRBD1. V lost 1 base and J lost 1; bases outside the gene matches: 2. The CDR3 runs 15 residues. The germline gives CDR1 SEHNR, CDR2 FQNEAQ (reference sequence). Here the CDR3 reads CASSLGDRTQETQYF. CDR3 bases: TGTGCCAGCAGCTTAGGGGACAGGACCCAAGAGACCCAGTACTTC.

As concerns this clone: This CDR3 is also generated by other DNA sequences in the sample. V is TRBV6-2 or TRBV6-3 and J is TRBJ1-2; a possible D gene is TRBD1 (6 bases). Deletions cut 0 bases from V and 1 base from J, with 9 bases between. CDR3 size: 15 residues. Germline V gives CDR1 MNHEY, CDR2 SVGEGT. Written as DNA, the CDR3 is TGTGCCAGCAGTTACTCCGGACAGCGTAACTATGGCTACACCTTC. It is translated as CASSYSGQRNYGYTF.

The chain has TRBV11-2 and TRBJ2-1; D is perhaps TRBD2 (5 bases). This CDR3 comprises 15 residues. Germline V gives CDR1 SGHAT, CDR2 FQNNGV. V was cut by 2 bases and J by 1 base, with 9 bases left in between. The CDR3 loop reads CASSLKLVSYNEQFF. CDR3 DNA: TGTGCCAGCAGCTTAAAACTAGTGTCCTACAATGAGCAGTTCTTC.

J is TRBJ1-1 and V is TRBV20-1; no definite D call. Germline values: CDR1 DFQATT, CDR2 SNEGSKA (reference sequence). V was clipped by 5 bases and J by 1 base, with 5 bases between them. The CDR3 totals 11 residues. The CDR3 here is CSALENTEAFF. The CDR3, as DNA: TGCAGTGCTCTAGAGAACACTGAAGCTTTCTTT.

V is TRBV3-1 (or the pseudogene TRBV3-2) and J is TRBJ2-5, with 7 bases matching TRBD1. The germline V gene encodes CDR1 LGHDT and CDR2 YNNKEL (reference sequence). The V gene end was trimmed by 6 bases and the J gene end by 3 bases; junction bases not matched to a gene: 7. CDR3 length equals 14 residues. Here the CDR3 reads CASSPYGQEETQYF. The CDR3 DNA reads as TGTGCCAGCAGTCCCTACGGACAGGAAGAGACCCAGTACTTC.

This clone was seen once. The gene calls are TRBV2 and TRBJ1-6, with TRBD1 as a possible D gene (6 bases). The CDR3 runs to 13 residues. Trimming cost V 6 bases and J 6 bases, with 9 bases left between them. Per the germline V gene, CDR1 is SNHLY and CDR2 is FYNNEI. The CDR3 region is CASRRTANSPLHF. The CDR3 DNA is TGTGCCAGCAGGAGGACAGCTAATTCACCCCTCCACTTT.